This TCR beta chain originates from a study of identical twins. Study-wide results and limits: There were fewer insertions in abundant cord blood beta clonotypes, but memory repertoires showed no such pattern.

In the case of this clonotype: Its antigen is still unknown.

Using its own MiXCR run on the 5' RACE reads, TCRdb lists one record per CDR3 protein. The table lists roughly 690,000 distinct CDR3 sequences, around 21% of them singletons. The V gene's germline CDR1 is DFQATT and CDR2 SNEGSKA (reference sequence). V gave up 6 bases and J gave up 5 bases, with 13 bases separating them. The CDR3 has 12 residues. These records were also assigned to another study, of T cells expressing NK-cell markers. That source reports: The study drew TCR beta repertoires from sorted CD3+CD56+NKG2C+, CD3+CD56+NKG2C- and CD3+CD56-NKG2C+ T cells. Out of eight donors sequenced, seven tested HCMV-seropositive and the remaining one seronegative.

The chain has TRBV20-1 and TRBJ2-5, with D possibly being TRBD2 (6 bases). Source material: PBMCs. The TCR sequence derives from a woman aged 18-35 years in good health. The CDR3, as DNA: TGCAGTGCCCGGACTACGTCTGAGACCCAGTACTTC. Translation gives CSARTTSETQYF.